The rows below give T cell receptor beta chains drawn from one sample of a study of cytomegalovirus exposure and HLA in healthy donors. Using immunoSEQ multiplex PCR, the repertoire was profiled, and TCRdb retains in-frame clones only, with some absent. Of approximately 140,000 clones listed, approximately 70% are singletons. Sequenced input: PBMCs. These receptors originate from a woman aged 60-70 years in good health and CMV-seronegative. Each CDR3 is given with its conserved first and last residue. The D gene is left open where the match is weak. Size tells how often a clone was seen (once, few, many) or the class of an expanded clone, and some rows leave it out.

d_call clone_size j_call v_call cdr3_aa cdr3_nt
- few TRBJ1-1 TRBV6-6 CASSSTVMNTEAFF TGTGCCAGCAGTTCGACAGTCATGAACACTGAAGCTTTCTTT
TRBD1 few TRBJ2-3 TRBV4-3 CASSQEWDRAGDTQYF TGCGCCAGCAGCCAAGAGTGGGACAGGGCGGGGGATACGCAGTATTTT
- - TRBJ2-7 TRBV1 CTSSQSDGPKRGKSGSRSYEQYF TGCACCAGCAGCCAAAGCGACGGACCGAAAAGGGGCAAAAGCGGGAGCCGCTCCTACGAGCAGTACTTC
- - TRBJ1-4 TRBV5-8 CASSFPGKREKLFF TGTGCCAGCAGCTTTCCGGGGAAACGTGAAAAACTGTTTTTT
- - TRBJ1-1 TRBV4-1 CASSQVATNTEAFF TGCGCCAGCAGCCAAGTGGCCACGAACACTGAAGCTTTCTTT
TRBD2 few TRBJ2-3 TRBV10-3 CAISDSGGGTDTQYF TGTGCCATCAGTGATTCGGGGGGGGGCACAGATACGCAGTATTTT
TRBD1 - TRBJ1-2 TRBV5-4 CASSSYIQGAYGYTF TGTGCCAGCAGCTCCTATATACAGGGGGCCTATGGCTACACCTTC
- - TRBJ2-7 TRBV7-3 CASSLLWEGGSYEQYF TGTGCCAGCAGCTTACTGTGGGAGGGGGGCTCCTACGAGCAGTACTTC
TRBD1 once TRBJ1-4 TRBV9 CASSVVPTGEKLSF TGTGCCAGCAGCGTAGTGCCCACAGGGGAAAAACTGTCTTTT
TRBD1 few TRBJ2-3 TRBV7-9 CASSLVSPRQGAWADTQYF TGTGCCAGCAGCTTAGTTTCCCCGAGACAGGGGGCTTGGGCAGATACGCAGTATTTT
- - TRBJ1-1 TRBV6-5 CASSYGRLMNTEAFF TGTGCCAGCAGTTACGGCAGGCTGATGAACACTGAAGCTTTCTTT
- - TRBJ1-2 TRBV5-1 CASSPDFYGYTF TGCGCCAGCAGCCCAGACTTTTATGGCTACACCTTC
- - TRBJ2-7 TRBV6-5 CASSQTGSSYEQYF TGTGCCAGCAGTCAAACAGGGAGCTCCTACGAGCAGTACTTC
- - TRBJ2-1 TRBV7-2 CASSSVGAGRYNEQFF TGTGCCAGCAGCAGCGTTGGTGCGGGCCGATACAATGAGCAGTTCTTC
- - TRBJ1-1 TRBV15 CATSTAGVNTEAFF TGTGCCACCAGCACGGCAGGGGTGAACACTGAAGCTTTCTTT
- - TRBJ2-7 TRBV11-3 CASSFGGDEQYF TGTGCCAGCAGCTTCGGCGGGGACGAGCAGTACTTC
TRBD2 - TRBJ2-7 TRBV5-3 CARSLSGGPPKKEQYF TGTGCCAGAAGCCTTAGCGGGGGCCCACCGAAAAAGGAGCAGTACTTC
- - TRBJ1-2 TRBV4-2 CASSQSEFVGYTF TGTGCCAGCAGCCAAAGCGAGTTTGTTGGCTACACCTTC
- - TRBJ2-7 TRBV2 CARRQGGEQYF TGTGCCAGAAGACAGGGAGGAGAGCAGTACTTC
- - TRBJ1-6 TRBV19 CASSQTRDKSSPLHF TGTGCCAGTAGTCAAACTCGGGACAAAAGTTCACCCCTCCACTTT
TRBD1 - TRBJ1-2 TRBV5-4 CASSGGQGSVYGYTF TGTGCCAGCAGCGGCGGACAGGGGTCGGTCTATGGCTACACCTTC
- - TRBJ2-1 TRBV20-1 CSAQSPEEQFF TGCAGTGCGCAGTCCCCGGAGGAGCAGTTCTTC
- - TRBJ2-7 TRBV5-4 CASSLAGVHGLVQYF TGTGCCAGCAGCTTGGCCGGGGTGCATGGCTTGGTGCAGTACTTC
- - TRBJ2-7 TRBV2 CASSEAGVSVYEQYF TGTGCCAGCAGTGAAGCCGGGGTTAGTGTGTACGAGCAGTACTTC
TRBD2 few TRBJ2-1 TRBV7-9 CASSLAGGTEQFF TGTGCCAGCAGCTTGGCGGGAGGGACTGAGCAGTTCTTC
TRBD2 - TRBJ2-2 TRBV7-9 CASSLGLAGATNTGELFF TGTGCCAGCAGCCTAGGACTAGCGGGAGCGACGAACACCGGGGAGCTGTTTTTT
TRBD2 - TRBJ2-1 TRBV5-5 CASSLVGRTSSYNEQFF TGTGCCAGCAGCTTGGTCGGGCGGACTAGCTCCTACAATGAGCAGTTCTTC
TRBD2 - TRBJ2-7 TRBV5-1 CASSSTLSGRAYEQYF TGCGCCAGCAGCTCGACCCTTAGCGGGAGGGCCTACGAGCAGTACTTC
- - TRBJ2-5 TRBV5-8 CASSETGDGVTQYF TGTGCCAGCAGCGAGACAGGAGATGGAGTGACCCAGTACTTC
- once TRBJ2-5 TRBV7-9 CSSSPQLTRMQETQYF TGTTCCAGCAGTCCTCAGTTGACTAGAATGCAAGAGACCCAGTACTTC
- few TRBJ2-7 TRBV4-3 CASSQASLGHEQYF TGCGCCAGCAGCCAGGCTTCGCTGGGGCACGAGCAGTACTTC
- - TRBJ2-7 TRBV19 CASSMGRGDEQYF TGTGCCAGTAGTATGGGTAGGGGCGACGAGCAGTACTTC
TRBD2 - TRBJ2-7 TRBV27 CASSYTRLADEQYF TGTGCCAGCAGCTATACCCGACTAGCCGATGAGCAGTACTTC
- - TRBJ2-7 TRBV5-1 CASTVLDSSYEQYF TGCGCCAGCACGGTGCTCGACAGCTCCTACGAGCAGTACTTC
- - TRBJ1-4 TRBV29-1 CSVATGPGEKLFF TGCAGCGTTGCGACAGGCCCCGGTGAAAAACTGTTTTTT
- few TRBJ2-5 TRBV5-5 CASSLDSDLYF TGTGCCAGCAGCCTTGACTCGGATTTGTACTTC
- - TRBJ1-2 TRBV6-4 CASSAEGTQGSGYTF TGTGCCAGCAGTGCCGAGGGCACTCAGGGGTCTGGCTACACCTTC
TRBD2 - TRBJ2-2 TRBV19 CASSMSGSPTGELFF TGTGCCAGTAGTATGAGCGGGAGCCCCACCGGGGAGCTGTTTTTT
- - TRBJ2-7 TRBV2 CASSEPGGHSYEQYF TGTGCCAGCAGTGAACCCGGCGGCCACTCCTACGAGCAGTACTTC
- - TRBJ2-1 TRBV11-2 CASSLLGHLSYNEQFF TGTGCCAGCAGCCTATTGGGACACCTCTCCTACAATGAGCAGTTCTTC
TRBD1 - TRBJ2-3 TRBV27 CASRLQGANTDTQYF TGTGCCAGCAGGCTGCAGGGGGCCAACACAGATACGCAGTATTTT
- medium-sized TRBJ2-4 TRBV6-1 CASSEQGLAKNIQYF TGTGCCAGCAGTGAACAGGGACTAGCCAAAAACATTCAGTACTTC
TRBD2 - TRBJ2-1 TRBV14 CASSQEFSGVSSYNEQFF TGTGCCAGCAGCCAAGAGTTTAGCGGGGTGAGCTCCTACAATGAGCAGTTCTTC
- - TRBJ2-2 TRBV9 CASSQGSNTGELFF TGTGCCAGCAGCCAGGGGTCTAACACCGGGGAGCTGTTTTTT
TRBD1 - TRBJ1-1 TRBV5-4 CASSLARGRIDTEAFF TGTGCCAGCAGCTTGGCCAGGGGGCGCATTGACACTGAAGCTTTCTTT
- - TRBJ1-1 TRBV14 CASSQAGWAQNTEAFF TGTGCCAGCAGTCAAGCTGGTTGGGCTCAGAACACTGAAGCTTTCTTT
- - TRBJ1-1 TRBV4-2 CASSQDGGRGGVWKAFF TGTGCCAGCAGCCAAGATGGGGGTAGAGGGGGAGTTTGGAAAGCTTTCTTT
- - TRBJ2-3 TRBV18 CASSLLPRTDTQYF TGTGCCAGCTCACTGCTACCCCGCACAGATACGCAGTATTTT